This entry lists 22 T cell receptor beta chains sequenced from one sample in a study of blood T cell repertoires in COVID-19 (dated by TCRdb to 2018 to 2020). Library preparation used the immunoSEQ multiplex PCR assay. TCRdb took over this immuneACCESS table, retaining in-frame rearrangements with V and J assigned. Such tables are incomplete; in checked studies, under half of the missing clones stem from an unresolved V gene, and the remainder is unexplained. The sample table shows around 240,000 clones, and roughly 88% are seen once. The ten biggest clones cover approximately 2% of the sample. What was sequenced was PBMCs or T cells enriched from blood (not recorded which). These TCRs come from a woman aged 45-65 years who had recovered from COVID-19.

V gene TRBV7-8 combines with J gene TRBJ2-7; 8 positions match TRBD1. V gave up 5 bases and J gave up 6 bases; unmatched junction bases: 9. Germline CDR1 SGHVS, CDR2 FQNEAQ. CDR3 length: 14 amino acids. The CDR3 DNA sequence: TGTGCCAGCAGCCCTACTGGCAGGGGGCGCGAGCAGTACTTC. Its translation is CASSPTGRGREQYF.

This clone appeared once. The genes are TRBV7-9 and TRBJ2-2, with D unresolved. Germline V CDR1 and CDR2: SEHNR, FQNEAQ (reference sequence). The V and J ends lost 3 bases and 3 bases respectively, with 5 bases between them. This CDR3 comprises 13 residues. CDR3 sequence (DNA): TGTGCCAGCAGCTTTGGCCACACCGGGGAGCTGTTTTTT. Its protein product is CASSFGHTGELFF.

This sequence joins TRBV15 and TRBJ2-7, with D perhaps TRBD2 (6 bases). Germline CDR1 LNHNV, CDR2 YYDKDF (reference sequence). The V and J ends lost 1 base and 3 bases respectively, with 10 bases between them. The CDR3 has 14 residues. CDR3 bases: TGTGCCACCAGCAGAGGGAGGGAGGTCTACGAGCAGTACTTC. Amino acids: CATSRGREVYEQYF.

J is TRBJ2-1 and V is TRBV19; 7 nucleotides agree with TRBD1. The CDR3 is 14 amino acids. Germline CDR1 is LNHDA and CDR2 is SQIVND (reference sequence). V trimming: 5 bases; J trimming: 7 bases; junction bases outside the gene matches: 8. CDR3 region: CASSDRVGLNEQFF. The CDR3 DNA sequence: TGTGCCAGTAGTGACAGGGTGGGCTTGAATGAGCAGTTCTTC.

This chain uses TRBV5-1 with TRBJ1-2; D is unclear. Between the trimmed V and J ends, which lost 6 bases and 0 bases, there was a span of 15 bases. The CDR3 has 15 residues. The germline V gene has CDR1 SGHRS and CDR2 YFSETQ. The CDR3 sequence is CASTSGVHSNYGYTF. For the CDR3, the DNA is TGCGCCAGCACCTCCGGGGTCCATTCTAACTATGGCTACACCTTC.

The chain uses TRBV7-9 and TRBJ2-2, with 9 bases matching TRBD1. Germline V gene lookup returns CDR1 SEHNR and CDR2 FQNEAQ (reference sequence). This CDR3 region has 16 residues. V dropped 4 bases and J dropped 4; count of bases not matched to a gene: 7. CDR3 loop: CASSSRPGQGTGELFF. The CDR3 DNA reads as TGTGCCAGCAGCTCCAGACCGGGACAGGGCACCGGGGAGCTGTTTTTT.

Only one count was recorded for this clone. The rearrangement links TRBV7-9 to TRBJ2-7; 10 bases align to TRBD1. The trim removed 5 bases at V and 1 base at J, leaving 2 bases unmatched. Germline V gene sequence: CDR1 SEHNR, CDR2 FQNEAQ (reference sequence). The CDR3 sequence is 14 residues long. The DNA of the CDR3 is TGTGCCAGCAGCGAGGGACAGGGGTCCTACGAGCAGTACTTC. It is translated as CASSEGQGSYEQYF.

The rearrangement joins TRBV19 to TRBJ2-3, with 8 bases fitting TRBD2. This CDR3 spans 15 amino acids. The germline V gene encodes CDR1 LNHDA and CDR2 SQIVND (reference sequence). The V and J ends lost 7 bases and 5 bases, in that order; junction bases with no gene match: 11. This CDR3 is CASKDRSGSGDTQYF. In DNA form, the CDR3 reads TGTGCCAGTAAGGATCGGAGCGGGAGTGGAGATACGCAGTATTTT. The full variable domain, in which reference TRBV19 and TRBJ2-3 provide the parts outside the CDR3, is DGGITQSPKYLFRKEGQNVTLSCEQNLNHDAMYWYRQDPGQGLRLIYYSQIVNDFQKGDIAEGYSVSREKKESFPLTVTSAQKNPTAFYLCASKDRSGSGDTQYFGPGTRLTVL.

The chain links TRBV2 to TRBJ2-1; 11 nucleotides agree with TRBD2. CDR3 length: 15 amino acids. V gave up 0 bases and J gave up 9 bases; unmatched junction bases: 4. The germline V gene encodes CDR1 SNHLY and CDR2 FYNNEI. The CDR3 coding sequence is TGTGCCAGCAGTGAAGCACTAGCGGGAGTTAGTGAGCAGTTCTTC. The encoded protein is CASSEALAGVSEQFF.

The chain joins TRBV5-1 to TRBJ1-2; 7 bases line up with TRBD1. The CDR3 loop spans 13 amino acids. J lost 5 bases, V lost 3 bases, and 4 bases had no gene match. Germline V gene data show CDR1 as SGHRS and CDR2 as YFSETQ. The CDR3 region has the DNA TGCGCCAGCAGCTCGACAGGGCTTTATGGCTACACCTTC. It codes for CASSSTGLYGYTF.

The rearrangement links TRBV6-6 to TRBJ2-3, with a tentative D call TRBD1 (6 bases). Germline loops: CDR1 MNHNY, CDR2 SVGAGI (reference sequence). This CDR3 is 13 amino acids long. Trimming took off 7 bases at V and 0 bases at J, with 8 bases between the two ends. CDR3 nucleotides: TGTGCCAGCACGGACAGAAGCACAGATACGCAGTATTTT. Residues: CASTDRSTDTQYF.

The CDR3 here is CAINQGGDYEQYF. The CDR3 DNA reads TGTGCCATCAATCAGGGCGGAGACTACGAGCAGTACTTC. The gene calls are TRBV10-3 and TRBJ2-7, with a weak D call TRBD1 (5 bases). From germline, CDR1 is ENHRY and CDR2 SYGVKD. Deletions cut 7 bases from V and 3 bases from J, with 13 bases between. The CDR3 length is 13 residues.

The chain uses TRBV2 and TRBJ2-5; 12 nucleotides match TRBD2. CDR3 size: 18 residues. V lost 2 bases and J lost 7; bases outside the gene matches: 14. From germline, CDR1 is SNHLY and CDR2 FYNNEI. The chain's CDR3 is CASSESPPASGGGRTQYF. The CDR3 coding sequence is TGTGCCAGCAGTGAAAGCCCCCCGGCTAGCGGGGGGGGGCGGACCCAGTACTTC.

This sequence joins TRBV15 and TRBJ2-2; no reliable D call. Trimming cost V 7 bases and J 4 bases, with 16 bases left between them. The CDR3 sequence is 15 residues long. Germline CDR1 LNHNV, CDR2 YYDKDF (reference sequence). The CDR3: CATTSRRSGTGELFF. The CDR3, as DNA: TGTGCCACCACCTCCCGTCGTAGTGGCACCGGGGAGCTGTTTTTT.

The rearrangement uses TRBV3-1 (or the pseudogene TRBV3-2) and TRBJ2-2; TRBD1 agrees at 12 bases. Germline V CDR1 and CDR2: LGHDT, YNNKEL (reference sequence). V dropped 4 bases and J dropped 1; count of bases not matched to a gene: 10. The CDR3 is 19 amino acids. This CDR3 reads CASSRTGTGGSVNTGELFF. As DNA, the CDR3 is TGTGCCAGCAGCCGAACCGGGACAGGGGGCTCCGTGAACACCGGGGAGCTGTTTTTT.

Of note for this clone: Other DNA sequences in this sample translate to the same CDR3. This chain connects TRBV27 to TRBJ1-1, with D maybe TRBD1 (6 bases). Germline V gives CDR1 MNHEY, CDR2 SMNVEV (reference sequence). The CDR3 covers 14 residues. Trimming removed 6 bases from V and 0 bases from J, with 11 bases in between. CDR3 region: CASSLQGLNTEAFF. In nucleotides, the CDR3 is TGTGCCAGCAGCCTACAGGGCCTGAACACTGAAGCTTTCTTT.

This chain links TRBV5-4 with TRBJ2-3; TRBD2 agrees at 15 bases. CDR1 is SGHNT, CDR2 YYREEE, per germline (reference sequence). Trimming took 4 bases from V and 0 from J; bases not matched to a gene: 6. CDR3 length: 18 amino acids. CDR3 sequence (DNA): TGTGCCAGCAGCCCTGCGGGACTAGCGGGAGGCAGCACAGATACGCAGTATTTT. Residues: CASSPAGLAGGSTDTQYF.

The chain employs TRBV29-1 and TRBJ1-1, with 7 bases that match TRBD1. V dropped 4 bases and J dropped 0; count of bases not matched to a gene: 5. Germline V gene data show CDR1 as SQVTM and CDR2 as ANQGSEA. This CDR3 comprises 14 residues. The CDR3 region has the DNA TGCAGCGTTGCTCGGGACAGCTTGAACACTGAAGCTTTCTTT. Protein sequence: CSVARDSLNTEAFF.

This sequence joins TRBV25-1 and TRBJ2-1, with a tentative D call TRBD2 (6 bases). This CDR3 is 18 amino acids long. Germline V CDR1 and CDR2: MGHDK, SYGVNS. V lost 4 bases and J 4 bases, leaving 23 bases between the germline ends. The DNA for the CDR3 is TGTGCCAGCAGTGGACCTATAAGGGGAGGTTTTGGATACAATGAGCAGTTCTTC. It yields the protein CASSGPIRGGFGYNEQFF.

The chain carries TRBV18 and TRBJ2-7; 9 positions match TRBD1. CDR1 and CDR2 (germline): KGHSH, LQKENI. Losses at the gene ends were 1 base for V and 3 bases for J; bases not matched to a gene: 1. The CDR3 consists of 14 residues. Written as DNA, the CDR3 is TGTGCCAGCTCACCACAGACAGGGGGCTACGAGCAGTACTTC. Protein product: CASSPQTGGYEQYF.

The V and J genes are TRBV13 and TRBJ1-6; the match to TRBD1 covers 10 bases. Trimming removed 3 bases from V and 0 bases from J; junction bases left unmatched: 2. This CDR3 region has 17 residues. Germline CDR1 and CDR2: PRHDT and FYEKMQ (reference sequence). CDR3 sequence reads: CASSLGTGASYNSPLHF. The CDR3 bases are TGTGCCAGCAGCTTGGGGACAGGGGCCTCCTATAATTCACCCCTCCACTTT.

Concerning this clone: At the DNA level, this CDR3 is encoded by other sequences in the same sample as well. The chain employs TRBV19 and TRBJ1-5; 8 bases are a match to TRBD1. V trimming: 5 bases; J trimming: 3 bases; junction bases outside the gene matches: 3. Germline CDR1 is LNHDA and CDR2 is SQIVND (reference sequence). The CDR3 covers 14 residues. CDR3 nucleotide sequence: TGTGCCAGTAGTGGGACAGGCTCCAATCAGCCCCAGCATTTT. It encodes CASSGTGSNQPQHF.